This T cell receptor beta chain was documented in a study of T cell responses to AZD1222 COVID-19 vaccine. Regarding the study as a whole: Reportedly, nearly half of unique spike TCRs recognized epitopes outside B.1.351/B.1.1.7 mutations.

As concerns this clone: Antigen unknown.

Germline CDR1 is DFQATT and CDR2 is SNEGSKA (reference sequence). V lost 3 bases, J lost 0 bases, and 8 bases lay in between. This CDR3 spans 13 amino acids. TCRdb's copy holds only in-frame clones and misses some; the assay was immunoSEQ multiplex PCR. The data hold 150,000 to 200,000 clones, with approximately 93% observed a single time. The chain joins TRBV20-1 to TRBJ1-1, with D unresolved. Here the sequenced sample was peripheral blood, taken on day 0 of AZD1222 vaccination. The clonotype was recovered from an adult in good health. For the CDR3, the DNA is TGCAGTGCTAGTGACGGGATGAACACTGAAGCTTTCTTT. It yields the protein CSASDGMNTEAFF.